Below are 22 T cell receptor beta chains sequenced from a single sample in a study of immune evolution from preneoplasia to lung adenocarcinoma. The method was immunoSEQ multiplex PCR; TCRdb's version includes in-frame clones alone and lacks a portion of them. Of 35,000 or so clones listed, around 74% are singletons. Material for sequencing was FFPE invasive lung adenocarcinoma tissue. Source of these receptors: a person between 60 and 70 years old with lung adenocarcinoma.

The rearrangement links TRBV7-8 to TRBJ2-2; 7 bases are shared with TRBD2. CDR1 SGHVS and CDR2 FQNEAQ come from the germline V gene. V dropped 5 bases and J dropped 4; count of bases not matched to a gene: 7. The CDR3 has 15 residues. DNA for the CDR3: TGTGCCAGCAGCCCCCTACTAGCGACCACCGGGGAGCTGTTTTTT. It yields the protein CASSPLLATTGELFF.

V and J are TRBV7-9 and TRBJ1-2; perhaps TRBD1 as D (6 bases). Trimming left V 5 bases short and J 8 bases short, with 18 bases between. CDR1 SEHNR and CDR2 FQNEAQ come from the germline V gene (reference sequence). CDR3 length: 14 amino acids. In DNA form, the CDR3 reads TGTGCCAGCAGCCCAGGACCCGGAGGGGGAGGCTACACCTTC. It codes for CASSPGPGGGGYTF.

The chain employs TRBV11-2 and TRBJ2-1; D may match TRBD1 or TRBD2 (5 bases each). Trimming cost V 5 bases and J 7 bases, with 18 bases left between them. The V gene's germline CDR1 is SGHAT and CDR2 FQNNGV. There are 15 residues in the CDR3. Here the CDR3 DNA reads TGTGCCAGCAGCATTAACCGGGACCGAGGGAATGAGCAGTTCTTC. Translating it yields CASSINRDRGNEQFF. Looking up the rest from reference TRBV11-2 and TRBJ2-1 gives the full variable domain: EAGVAQSPRYKIIEKRQSVAFWCNPISGHATLYWYQQILGQGPKLLIQFQNNGVVDDSQLPKDRFSAERLKGVDSTLKIQPAKLEDSAVYLCASSINRDRGNEQFFGPGTRLTVL.

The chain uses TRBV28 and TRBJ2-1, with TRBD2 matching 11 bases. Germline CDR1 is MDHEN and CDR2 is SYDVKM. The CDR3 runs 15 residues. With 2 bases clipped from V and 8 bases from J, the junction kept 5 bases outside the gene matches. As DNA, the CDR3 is TGTGCCAGCAGTTTACTAGCGGGAGGTAAAGATGAGCAGTTCTTC. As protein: CASSLLAGGKDEQFF.

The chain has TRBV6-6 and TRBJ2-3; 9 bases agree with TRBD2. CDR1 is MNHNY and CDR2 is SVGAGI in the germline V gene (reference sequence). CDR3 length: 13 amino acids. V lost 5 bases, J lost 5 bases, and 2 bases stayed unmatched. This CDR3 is CASSGGRGDTQYF. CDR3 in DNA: TGTGCCAGCAGTGGCGGGAGGGGAGATACGCAGTATTTT.

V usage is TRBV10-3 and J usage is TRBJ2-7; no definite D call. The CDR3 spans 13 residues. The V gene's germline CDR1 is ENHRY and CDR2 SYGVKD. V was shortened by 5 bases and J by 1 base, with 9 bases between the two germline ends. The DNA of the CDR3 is TGTGCCATCAGTCCTGACACTTCCTACGAGCAGTACTTC. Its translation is CAISPDTSYEQYF.

CDR3 DNA: TGTGCCAGCAGCTTAGGCCGGGGAGGGGGCCAAGAGACCCAGTACTTC. It translates to CASSLGRGGGQETQYF. J is TRBJ2-5 and V is TRBV11-2; a weak D match, TRBD2 (7 bases). Trimming pared 1 base from V and 1 base from J, leaving 13 bases between. The CDR3 is 16 residues long. The germline V gene has CDR1 SGHAT and CDR2 FQNNGV.

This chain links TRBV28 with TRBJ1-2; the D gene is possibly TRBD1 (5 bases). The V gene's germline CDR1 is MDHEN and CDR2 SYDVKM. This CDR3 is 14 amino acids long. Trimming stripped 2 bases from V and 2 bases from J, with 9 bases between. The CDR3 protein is CASSLTGPNYGYTF. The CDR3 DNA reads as TGTGCCAGCAGTTTAACGGGGCCCAACTATGGCTACACCTTC.

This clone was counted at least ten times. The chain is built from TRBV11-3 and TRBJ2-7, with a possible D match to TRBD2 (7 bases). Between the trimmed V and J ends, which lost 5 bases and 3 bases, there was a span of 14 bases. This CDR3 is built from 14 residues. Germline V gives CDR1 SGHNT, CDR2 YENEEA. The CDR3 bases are TGTGCCAGCAGCATCCAGCGGGGACACTACGAGCAGTACTTC. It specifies CASSIQRGHYEQYF.

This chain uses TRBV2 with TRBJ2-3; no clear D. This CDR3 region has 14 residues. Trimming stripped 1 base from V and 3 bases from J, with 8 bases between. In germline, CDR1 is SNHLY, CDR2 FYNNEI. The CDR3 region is CASSEGLITDTQYF. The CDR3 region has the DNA TGTGCCAGCAGTGAAGGACTGATAACAGATACGCAGTATTTT.

CDR3 in amino acids: CASSSTTGSYNEQFF. As DNA, the CDR3 is TGTGCCAGCAGTTCAACGACAGGGAGTTACAATGAGCAGTTCTTC. V is TRBV6-4 and J is TRBJ2-1; 7 nucleotides align to TRBD1. Germline V gene sequence: CDR1 MRHNA, CDR2 SNTAGT. The CDR3 has 15 amino acids. V lost 5 bases and J lost 4; bases outside the gene matches: 8.

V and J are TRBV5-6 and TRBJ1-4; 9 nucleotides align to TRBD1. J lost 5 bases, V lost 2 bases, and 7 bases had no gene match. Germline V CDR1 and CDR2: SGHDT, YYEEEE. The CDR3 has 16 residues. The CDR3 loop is CASSLLPDRGNEKLFF. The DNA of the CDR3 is TGTGCCAGCAGCTTACTTCCCGACAGGGGGAATGAAAAACTGTTTTTT.

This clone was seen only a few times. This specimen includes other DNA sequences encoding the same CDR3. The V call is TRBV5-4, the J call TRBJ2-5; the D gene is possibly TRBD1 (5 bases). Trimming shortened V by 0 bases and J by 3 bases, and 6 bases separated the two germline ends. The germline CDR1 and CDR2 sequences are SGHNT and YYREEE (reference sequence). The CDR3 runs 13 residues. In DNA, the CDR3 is TGTGCCAGCAGCTTGGACAGGAAAGAGACCCAGTACTTC. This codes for CASSLDRKETQYF.

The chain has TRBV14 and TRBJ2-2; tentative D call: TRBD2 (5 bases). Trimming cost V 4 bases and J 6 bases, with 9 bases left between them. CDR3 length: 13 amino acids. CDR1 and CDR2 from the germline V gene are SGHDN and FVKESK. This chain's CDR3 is CASSPGWAGELFF. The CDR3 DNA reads TGTGCCAGCAGCCCGGGGTGGGCCGGGGAGCTGTTTTTT. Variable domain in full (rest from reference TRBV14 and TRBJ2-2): EAGVTQFPSHSVIEKGQTVTLRCDPISGHDNLYWYRRVMGKEIKFLLHFVKESKQDESGMPNNRFLAERTGGTYSTLKVQPAELEDSGVYFCASSPGWAGELFFGEGSRLTVL.

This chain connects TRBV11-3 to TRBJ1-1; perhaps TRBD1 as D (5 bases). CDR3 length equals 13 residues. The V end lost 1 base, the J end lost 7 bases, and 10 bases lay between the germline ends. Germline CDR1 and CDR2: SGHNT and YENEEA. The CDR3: CASSLGRDLEAFF. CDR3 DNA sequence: TGTGCCAGCAGCTTAGGCAGGGACCTTGAAGCTTTCTTT.

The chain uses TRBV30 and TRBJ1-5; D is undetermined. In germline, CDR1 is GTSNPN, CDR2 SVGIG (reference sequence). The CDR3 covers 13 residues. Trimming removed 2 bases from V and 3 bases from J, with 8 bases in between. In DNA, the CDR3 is TGTGCCTGGAGTCAGGCAAACAATCAGCCCCAGCATTTT. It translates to CAWSQANNQPQHF.

This CDR3 is CASSSQSGREYEQYF. DNA of the CDR3: TGTGCCAGCAGCTCCCAGTCGGGGAGGGAATACGAGCAGTACTTC. The chain links TRBV7-2 to TRBJ2-7; 7 positions match TRBD2. The CDR3 covers 15 residues. The trim removed 4 bases at V and 4 bases at J, leaving 10 bases unmatched. In germline, CDR1 is SGHTA, CDR2 FQGNSA.

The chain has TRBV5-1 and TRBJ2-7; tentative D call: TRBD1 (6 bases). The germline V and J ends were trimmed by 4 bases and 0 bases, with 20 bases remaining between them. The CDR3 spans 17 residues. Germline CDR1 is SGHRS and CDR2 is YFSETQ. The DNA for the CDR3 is TGCGCCAGCAGCCCGCTTAGAGATGGACAGCGCTCCTACGAGCAGTACTTC. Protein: CASSPLRDGQRSYEQYF.

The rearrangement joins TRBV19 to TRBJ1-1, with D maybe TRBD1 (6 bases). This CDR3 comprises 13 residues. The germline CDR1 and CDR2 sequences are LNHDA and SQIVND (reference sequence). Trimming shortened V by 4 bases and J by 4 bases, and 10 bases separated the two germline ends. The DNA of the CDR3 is TGTGCCAGTAGTAGGGGGCGCGGCACTGAAGCTTTCTTT. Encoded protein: CASSRGRGTEAFF.

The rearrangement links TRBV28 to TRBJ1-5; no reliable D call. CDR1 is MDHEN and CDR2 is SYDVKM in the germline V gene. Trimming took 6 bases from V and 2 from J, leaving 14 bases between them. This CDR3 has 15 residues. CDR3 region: CASSPPGSRNQPQHF. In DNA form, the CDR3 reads TGTGCCAGCAGCCCCCCCGGGTCCCGCAATCAGCCCCAGCATTTT. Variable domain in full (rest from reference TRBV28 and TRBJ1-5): DVKVTQSSRYLVKRTGEKVFLECVQDMDHENMFWYRQDPGLGLRLIYFSYDVKMKEKGDIPEGYSVSREKKERFSLILESASTNQTSMYLCASSPPGSRNQPQHFGDGTRLSIL.

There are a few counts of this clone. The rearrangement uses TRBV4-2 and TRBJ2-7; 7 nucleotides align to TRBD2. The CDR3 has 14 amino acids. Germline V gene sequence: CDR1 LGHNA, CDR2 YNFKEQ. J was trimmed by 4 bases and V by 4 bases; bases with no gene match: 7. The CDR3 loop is CASSLKSGGYEQYF. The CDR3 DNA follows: TGTGCCAGCAGCCTAAAGTCGGGGGGTTACGAGCAGTACTTC.

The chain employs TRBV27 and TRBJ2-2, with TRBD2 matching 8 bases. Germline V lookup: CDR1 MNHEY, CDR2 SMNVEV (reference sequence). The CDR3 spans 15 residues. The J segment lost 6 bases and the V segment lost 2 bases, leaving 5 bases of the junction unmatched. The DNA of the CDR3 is TGTGCCAGCAGTTTAGGCGGGAGGAGATCCGGGGAGCTGTTTTTT. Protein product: CASSLGGRRSGELFF.